This TCR beta chain was recorded in a study of T-cell memory formation after mild COVID-19. Study outcomes and limitations: Contracting CD8+ clones were enriched in EMRA, CD4+ mainly in CM and EM. Some responding clones appeared in pre-infection memory, suggesting cross-reactive memory joined.

This CDR3 is built from 15 residues. Germline V gene data show CDR1 as MDHEN and CDR2 as SYDVKM. Trimming removed 6 bases from V and 4 bases from J; junction bases left unmatched: 11. TCRdb reanalysed the 5' RACE reads using MiXCR and keeps one entry per CDR3 protein. The data contain 380,000 or so distinct CDR3 sequences, approximately 15% of them singletons. On this clonotype: No antigen is known for it.

This receptor was obtained from a man younger than 30 who had mild COVID-19 (a few samples of this study predate the infection). Cell type and time point are not known. The chain uses TRBV28 and TRBJ1-2; 7 bases agree with TRBD1. The sample was PBMCs or a T cell subset sorted from them (not recorded which). The CDR3 sequence: CASSPGTALTYGYTF. Written as DNA, the CDR3 is TGTGCCAGCAGCCCTGGGACAGCTTTAACCTATGGCTACACCTTC.